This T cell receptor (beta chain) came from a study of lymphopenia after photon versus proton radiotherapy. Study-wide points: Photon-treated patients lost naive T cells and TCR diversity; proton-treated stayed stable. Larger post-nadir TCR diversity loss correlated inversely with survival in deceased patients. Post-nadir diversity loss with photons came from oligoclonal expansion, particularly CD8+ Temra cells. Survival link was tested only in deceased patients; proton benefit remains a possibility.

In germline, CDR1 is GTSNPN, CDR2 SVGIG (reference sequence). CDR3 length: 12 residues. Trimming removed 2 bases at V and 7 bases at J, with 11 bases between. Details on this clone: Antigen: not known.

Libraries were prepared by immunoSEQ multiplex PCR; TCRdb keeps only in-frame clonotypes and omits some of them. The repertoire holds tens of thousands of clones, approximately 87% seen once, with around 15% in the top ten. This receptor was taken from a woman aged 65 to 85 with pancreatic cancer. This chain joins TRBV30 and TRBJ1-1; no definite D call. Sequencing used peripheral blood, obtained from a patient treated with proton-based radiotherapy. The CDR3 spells CAWSPGKGEAFF. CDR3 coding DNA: TGTGCCTGGAGTCCGGGGAAGGGTGAAGCTTTCTTT.